This T cell receptor beta chain was captured in a study of blood T cell repertoires in COVID-19. In assigning cohorts, the study relied on participant-reported clinical history. Germline-derived CDR1 and CDR2 are WNHNN and SYGVQD (reference sequence). The CDR3 length is 15 residues. With 2 bases removed from V and 9 bases from J, the gap between germline ends came to 14 bases. Method: immunoSEQ multiplex PCR; TCRdb's copy keeps in-frame clones and lacks some. The table has roughly 230,000 clones, around 87% seen once. This clonotype was sampled from a man aged 25-45 years in a cohort exposed to, infected with or recovered from COVID-19 (not recorded which). Specimen: PBMCs or T cells enriched from blood (not recorded which). The V gene is TRBV10-1, the J gene TRBJ1-6; D uncertain. This CDR3 is CASSEPRVAFSPLHF. The DNA of the CDR3 is TGCGCCAGCAGTGAGCCCCGGGTTGCCTTTTCACCCCTCCACTTT.